These T cell receptor beta chains were read from a single sample in a study of read filtering for tumor transcriptome and immune sequencing. One entry per CDR3 protein results from TCRdb running MiXCR on the reads. Here the sample spans 130,000 or so distinct CDR3 sequences, about 13% being singletons. Sequencing was carried out using a population of CD138-negative cells sorted from bone marrow. Receptors originate from a donor older than 35 with multiple myeloma. The conserved cysteine and the conserved F or W are not part of the CDR3 here.

V gene,J gene,CDR3 protein
TRBV7-2,TRBJ2-7,ASSSQGASYEQY
TRBV27,TRBJ2-2,ASSYVIGREVGTGELF
TRBV20-1,TRBJ2-1,SAPRQGYYNEQF
TRBV20-1,TRBJ2-1,SAGTSGRRRSDEQF
TRBV4-1,TRBJ2-2,ASSQAAAGGPHGELF
TRBV4-3,TRBJ2-1,ASSPRASGSSYNEQF
TRBV12-3/TRBV12-4,TRBJ1-3,ASRTSGMYGNTIY
TRBV10-3,TRBJ2-3,AIRPTGGHSTDTQY
TRBV18,TRBJ1-5,ASSPQGAGQPQH
TRBV29-1,TRBJ2-7,SVLIRPSTYEQY
TRBV11-3,TRBJ2-1,ASSLGGGGNEQF
TRBV29-1,TRBJ2-7,SIGQSQTYEQY
TRBV5-6,TRBJ1-5,ASSFWTGLTNQPQH
TRBV20-1,TRBJ2-7,SAHDRGGYEQY
TRBV6-1,TRBJ2-7,ASLDSYEQY
TRBV27,TRBJ2-1,ASRSLAGQTYNEQF
TRBV6-5,TRBJ2-1,ASSERSRADAGLLGNEQF
TRBV20-1,TRBJ2-1,SARRPHFCNEQF
TRBV4-1,TRBJ2-2,ASSPRGGPGRELF
TRBV10-1,TRBJ2-1,ASSPSEGVNNEQF